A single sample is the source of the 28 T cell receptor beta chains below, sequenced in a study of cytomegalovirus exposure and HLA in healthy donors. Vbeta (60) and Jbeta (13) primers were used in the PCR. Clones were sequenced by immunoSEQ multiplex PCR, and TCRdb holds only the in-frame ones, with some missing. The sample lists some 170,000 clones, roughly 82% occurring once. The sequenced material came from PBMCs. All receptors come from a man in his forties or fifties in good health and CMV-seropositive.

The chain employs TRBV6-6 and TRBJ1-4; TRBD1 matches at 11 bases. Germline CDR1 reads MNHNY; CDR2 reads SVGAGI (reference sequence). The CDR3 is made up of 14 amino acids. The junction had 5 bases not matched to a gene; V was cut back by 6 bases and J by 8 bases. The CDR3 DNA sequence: TGTGCCAGCAGCTCCGGGACAGGGGGGGAAAAACTGTTTTTT. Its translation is CASSSGTGGEKLFF.

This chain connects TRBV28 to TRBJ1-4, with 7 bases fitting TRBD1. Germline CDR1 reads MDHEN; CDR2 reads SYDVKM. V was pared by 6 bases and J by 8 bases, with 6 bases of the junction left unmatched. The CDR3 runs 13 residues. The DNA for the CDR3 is TGTGCCAGCAGGACGACAGGGTTGGAAAAACTGTTTTTT. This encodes CASRTTGLEKLFF.

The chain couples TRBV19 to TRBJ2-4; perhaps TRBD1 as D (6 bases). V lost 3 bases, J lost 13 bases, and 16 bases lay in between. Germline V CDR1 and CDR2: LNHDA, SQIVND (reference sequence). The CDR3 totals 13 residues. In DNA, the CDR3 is TGTGCCAGTAGTATTTGGGACACGAGATCGCAGTACTTC. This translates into CASSIWDTRSQYF.

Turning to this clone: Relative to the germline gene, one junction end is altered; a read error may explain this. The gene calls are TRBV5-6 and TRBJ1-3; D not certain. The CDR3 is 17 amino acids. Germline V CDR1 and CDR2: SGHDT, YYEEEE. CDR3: CAGSFYVLRDSRNTIYF. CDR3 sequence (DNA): TGTGCCGGCAGCTTCTACGTGCTTCGGGATTCTCGAAACACCATATATTTT.

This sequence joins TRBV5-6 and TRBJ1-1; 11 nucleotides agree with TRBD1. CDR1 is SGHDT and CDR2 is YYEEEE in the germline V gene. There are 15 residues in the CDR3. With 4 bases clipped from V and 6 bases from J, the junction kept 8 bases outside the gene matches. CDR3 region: CASSAPGQGESEAFF. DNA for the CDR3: TGTGCCAGCAGCGCGCCGGGACAGGGGGAATCTGAAGCTTTCTTT.

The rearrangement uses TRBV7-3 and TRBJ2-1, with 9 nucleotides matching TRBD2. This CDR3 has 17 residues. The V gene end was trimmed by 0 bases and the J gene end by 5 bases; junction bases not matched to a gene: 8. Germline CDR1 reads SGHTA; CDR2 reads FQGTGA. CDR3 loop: CASSLTRREGQNNEQFF. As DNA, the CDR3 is TGTGCCAGCAGCTTAACAAGGCGGGAGGGCCAGAACAATGAGCAGTTCTTC. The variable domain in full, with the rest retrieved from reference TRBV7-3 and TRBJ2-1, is GAGVSQTPSNKVTEKGKYVELRCDPISGHTALYWYRQSLGQGPEFLIYFQGTGAADDSGLPNDRFFAVRPEGSVSTLKIQRTERGDSAVYLCASSLTRREGQNNEQFFGPGTRLTVL.

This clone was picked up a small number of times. CDR3 loop: CASSGTYPPETQYF. The DNA for the CDR3 is TGTGCCAGCAGTGGGACATACCCCCCGGAGACCCAGTACTTC. The gene calls are TRBV6-5 and TRBJ2-5, with D perhaps TRBD1 (6 bases). V lost 5 bases and J lost 5, with 15 bases in between. The CDR3 loop spans 14 amino acids. Germline CDR1 MNHEY, CDR2 SVGAGI.

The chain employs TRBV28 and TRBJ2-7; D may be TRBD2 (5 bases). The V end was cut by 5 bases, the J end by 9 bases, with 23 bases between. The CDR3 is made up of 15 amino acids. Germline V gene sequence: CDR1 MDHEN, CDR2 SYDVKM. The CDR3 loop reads CASSGVTSFINGQYF. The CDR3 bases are TGTGCCAGCAGTGGGGTCACTAGTTTTATAAACGGGCAGTACTTC.

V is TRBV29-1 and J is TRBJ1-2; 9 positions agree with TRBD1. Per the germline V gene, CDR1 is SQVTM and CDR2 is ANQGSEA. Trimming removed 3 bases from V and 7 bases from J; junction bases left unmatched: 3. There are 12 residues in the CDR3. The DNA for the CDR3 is TGCAGCGTTGAGGGACAGGGTTCTGGCTACACCTTC. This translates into CSVEGQGSGYTF. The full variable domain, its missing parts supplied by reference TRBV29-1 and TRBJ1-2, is SAVISQKPSRDICQRGTSLTIQCQVDSQVTMMFWYRQQPGQSLTLIATANQGSEATYESGFVIDKFPISRPNLTFSTLTVSNMSPEDSSIYLCSVEGQGSGYTFGSGTRLTVV.

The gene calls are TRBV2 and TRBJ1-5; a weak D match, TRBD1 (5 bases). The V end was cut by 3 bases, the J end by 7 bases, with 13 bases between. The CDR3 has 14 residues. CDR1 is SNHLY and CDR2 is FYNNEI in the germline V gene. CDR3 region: CASSEFSGDQPQHF. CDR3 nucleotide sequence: TGTGCCAGCAGTGAGTTCTCGGGGGACCAGCCCCAGCATTTT.

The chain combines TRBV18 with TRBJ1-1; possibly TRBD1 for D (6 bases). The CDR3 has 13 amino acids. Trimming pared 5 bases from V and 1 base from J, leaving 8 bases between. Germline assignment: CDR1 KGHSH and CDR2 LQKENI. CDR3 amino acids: CASSEGQNTEAFF. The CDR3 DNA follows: TGTGCCAGCTCAGAGGGACAGAACACTGAAGCTTTCTTT. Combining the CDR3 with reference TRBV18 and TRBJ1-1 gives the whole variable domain NAGVMQNPRHLVRRRGQEARLRCSPMKGHSHVYWYRQLPEEGLKFMVYLQKENIIDESGMPKERFSAEFPKEGPSILRIQQVVRGDSAAYFCASSEGQNTEAFFGQGTRLTVV.

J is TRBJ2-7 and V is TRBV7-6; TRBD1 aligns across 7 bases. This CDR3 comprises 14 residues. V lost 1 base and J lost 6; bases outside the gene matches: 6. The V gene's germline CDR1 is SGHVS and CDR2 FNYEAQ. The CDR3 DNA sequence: TGTGCCAGCAGCTTAGGGACAGGTTACTCCGAGCAGTACTTC. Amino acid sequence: CASSLGTGYSEQYF.

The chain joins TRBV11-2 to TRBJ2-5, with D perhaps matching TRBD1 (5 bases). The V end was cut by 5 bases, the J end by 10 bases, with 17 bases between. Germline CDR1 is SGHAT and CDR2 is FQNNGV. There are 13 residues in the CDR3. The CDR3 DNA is TGTGCCAGCAGCCTCTGGTCCAGGGAAGGCCAGTACTTC. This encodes CASSLWSREGQYF.

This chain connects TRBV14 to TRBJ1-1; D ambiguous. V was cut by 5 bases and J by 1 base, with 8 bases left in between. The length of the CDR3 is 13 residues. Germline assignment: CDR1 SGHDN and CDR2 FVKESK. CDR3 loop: CASSWLRNTEAFF. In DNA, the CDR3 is TGTGCCAGCAGCTGGCTCCGGAACACTGAAGCTTTCTTT.

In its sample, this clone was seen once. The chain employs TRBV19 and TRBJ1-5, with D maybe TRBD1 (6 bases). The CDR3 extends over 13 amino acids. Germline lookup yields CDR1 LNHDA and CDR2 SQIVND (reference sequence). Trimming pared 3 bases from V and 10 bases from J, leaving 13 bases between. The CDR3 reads CASSMGQGHPQHF. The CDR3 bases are TGTGCCAGTAGTATGGGGCAGGGGCACCCCCAGCATTTT.

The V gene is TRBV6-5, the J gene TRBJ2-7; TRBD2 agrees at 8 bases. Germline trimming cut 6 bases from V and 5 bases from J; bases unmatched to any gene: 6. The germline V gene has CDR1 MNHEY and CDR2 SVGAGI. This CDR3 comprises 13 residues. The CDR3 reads CASSQGLGNEQYF. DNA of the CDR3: TGTGCCAGCAGCCAGGGACTAGGAAACGAGCAGTACTTC.

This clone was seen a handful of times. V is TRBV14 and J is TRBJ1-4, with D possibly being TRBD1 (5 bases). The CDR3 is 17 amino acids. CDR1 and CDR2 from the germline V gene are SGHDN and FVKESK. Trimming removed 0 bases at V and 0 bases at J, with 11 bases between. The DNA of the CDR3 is TGTGCCAGCAGCCAAGAAAGGGGCAAGGCAACTAATGAAAAACTGTTTTTT. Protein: CASSQERGKATNEKLFF.

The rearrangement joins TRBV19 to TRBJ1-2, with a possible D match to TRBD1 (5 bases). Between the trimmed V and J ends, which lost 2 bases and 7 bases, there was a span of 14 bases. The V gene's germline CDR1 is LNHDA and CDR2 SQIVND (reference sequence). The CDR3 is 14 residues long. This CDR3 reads CASSIPGQGFGYTF. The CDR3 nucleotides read TGTGCCAGTAGTATACCTGGGCAGGGTTTTGGCTACACCTTC. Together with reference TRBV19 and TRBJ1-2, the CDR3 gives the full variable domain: DGGITQSPKYLFRKEGQNVTLSCEQNLNHDAMYWYRQDPGQGLRLIYYSQIVNDFQKGDIAEGYSVSREKKESFPLTVTSAQKNPTAFYLCASSIPGQGFGYTFGSGTRLTVV.

Written as DNA, the CDR3 is TGTGCCAGCAGCATGACAGGGAGTTCTGAAAAACTGTTTTTT. Protein product: CASSMTGSSEKLFF. This chain uses TRBV5-6 with TRBJ1-4, with TRBD1 matching over 7 bases. The CDR3 runs to 14 residues. Looked up from germline, CDR1 is SGHDT and CDR2 is YYEEEE. With 4 bases clipped from V and 7 bases from J, the junction kept 7 bases outside the gene matches.

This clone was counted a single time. The CDR3 spells CASKRADSYEQYF. CDR3 nucleotide sequence: TGTGCCAGTAAGCGAGCAGACTCCTACGAGCAGTACTTC. V gene TRBV19 combines with J gene TRBJ2-7, with no clear D. This CDR3 has 13 amino acids. V lost 7 bases and J lost 0, with 10 bases in between. Germline CDR1 is LNHDA and CDR2 is SQIVND (reference sequence).

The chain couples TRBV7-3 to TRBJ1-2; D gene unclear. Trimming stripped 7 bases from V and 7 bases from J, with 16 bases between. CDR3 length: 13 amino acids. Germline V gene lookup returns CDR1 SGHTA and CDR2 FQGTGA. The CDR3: CASTQGDGSGYTF. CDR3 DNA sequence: TGTGCCAGCACCCAAGGAGACGGGAGTGGCTACACCTTC.

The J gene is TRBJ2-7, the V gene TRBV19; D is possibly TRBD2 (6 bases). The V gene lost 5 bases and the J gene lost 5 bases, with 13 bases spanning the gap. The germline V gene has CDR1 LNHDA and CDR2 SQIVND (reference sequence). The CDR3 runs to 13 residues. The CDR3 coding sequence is TGTGCCAGTAGTTTAAACGGCGGGAACGAGCAGTACTTC. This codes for CASSLNGGNEQYF. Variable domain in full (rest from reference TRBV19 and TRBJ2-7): DGGITQSPKYLFRKEGQNVTLSCEQNLNHDAMYWYRQDPGQGLRLIYYSQIVNDFQKGDIAEGYSVSREKKESFPLTVTSAQKNPTAFYLCASSLNGGNEQYFGPGTRLTVT.

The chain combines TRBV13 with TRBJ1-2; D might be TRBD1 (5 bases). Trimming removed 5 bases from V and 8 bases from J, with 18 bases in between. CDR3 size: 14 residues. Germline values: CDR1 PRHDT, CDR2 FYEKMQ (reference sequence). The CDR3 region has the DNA TGTGCCAGCAGCGCGCAGGGTCCTAACGGGGGCTACACCTTC. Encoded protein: CASSAQGPNGGYTF.

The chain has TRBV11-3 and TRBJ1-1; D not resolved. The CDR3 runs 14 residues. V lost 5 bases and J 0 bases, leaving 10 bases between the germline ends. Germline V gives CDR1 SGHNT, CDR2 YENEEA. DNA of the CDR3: TGTGCCAGCAGCCGAACAGCTATGAACACTGAAGCTTTCTTT. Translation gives CASSRTAMNTEAFF.

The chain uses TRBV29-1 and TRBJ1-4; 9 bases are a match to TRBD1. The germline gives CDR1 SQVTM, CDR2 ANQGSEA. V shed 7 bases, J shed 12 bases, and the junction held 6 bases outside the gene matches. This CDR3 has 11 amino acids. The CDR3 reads CSAGDREELFF. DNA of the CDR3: TGCAGCGCTGGGGACAGGGAAGAACTGTTTTTT.

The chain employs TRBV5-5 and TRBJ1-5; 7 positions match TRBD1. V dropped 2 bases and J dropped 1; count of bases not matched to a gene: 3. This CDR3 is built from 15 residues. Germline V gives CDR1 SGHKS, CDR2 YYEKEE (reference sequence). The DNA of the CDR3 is TGTGCCAGCAGCTTAACAGGGGAGAGCAATCAGCCCCAGCATTTT. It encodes CASSLTGESNQPQHF.

The CDR3 sequence: CASTNRGQETQYF. CDR3 bases: TGTGCCAGCACTAACAGGGGGCAAGAGACCCAGTACTTC. The chain recombines TRBV5-4 with TRBJ2-5; 8 bases map to TRBD1. CDR1 SGHNT and CDR2 YYREEE come from the germline V gene (reference sequence). The CDR3 loop spans 13 amino acids. Trimming cost V 6 bases and J 2 bases; bases outside gene matches: 3. Complete variable domain (other parts from reference TRBV5-4 and TRBJ2-5): ETGVTQSPTHLIKTRGQQVTLRCSSQSGHNTVSWYQQALGQGPQFIFQYYREEENGRGNFPPRFSGLQFPNYSSELNVNALELDDSALYLCASTNRGQETQYFGPGTRLLVL.

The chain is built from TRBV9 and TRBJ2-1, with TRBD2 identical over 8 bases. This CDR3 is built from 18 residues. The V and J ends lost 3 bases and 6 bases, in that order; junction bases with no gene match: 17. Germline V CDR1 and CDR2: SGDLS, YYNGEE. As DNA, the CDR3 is TGTGCCAGCAGCGCCCCGAGGACTAGTGGCGGGGGGTCCAATGAGCAGTTCTTC. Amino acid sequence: CASSAPRTSGGGSNEQFF.